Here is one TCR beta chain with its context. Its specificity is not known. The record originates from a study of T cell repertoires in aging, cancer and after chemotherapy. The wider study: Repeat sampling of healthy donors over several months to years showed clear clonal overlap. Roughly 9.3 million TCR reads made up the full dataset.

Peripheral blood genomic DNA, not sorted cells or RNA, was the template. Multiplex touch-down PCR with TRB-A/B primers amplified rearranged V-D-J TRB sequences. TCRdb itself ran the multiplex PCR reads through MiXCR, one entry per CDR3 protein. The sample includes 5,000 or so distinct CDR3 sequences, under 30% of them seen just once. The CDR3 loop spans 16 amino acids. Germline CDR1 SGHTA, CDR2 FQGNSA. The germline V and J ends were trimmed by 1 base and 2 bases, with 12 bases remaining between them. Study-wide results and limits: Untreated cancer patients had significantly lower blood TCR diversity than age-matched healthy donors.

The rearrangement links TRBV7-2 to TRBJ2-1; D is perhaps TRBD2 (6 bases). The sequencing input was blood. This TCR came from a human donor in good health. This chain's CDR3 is CASSLGFGGAYNEQFF. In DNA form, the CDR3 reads TGTGCCAGCAGCTTAGGATTCGGGGGAGCCTACAATGAGCAGTTCTTC.